These T cell receptor beta chains were read from a single sample in a study of blood T cell repertoires in COVID-19. The protocol was immunoSEQ multiplex PCR, while the TCRdb copy is restricted to in-frame clones and leaves out a portion. Altogether about 210,000 clones are present, roughly 78% being singletons, with the ten largest covering around 12%. The sample consisted of peripheral blood. The receptor source for this set is a woman aged 35 to 49 with acute or convalescent COVID-19. Both conserved end residues are part of each CDR3. A D gene is named only where the DNA matches it firmly. For some rows the clone size is stated as once, few or many, or as a class when expanded; others skip it.

clone_size | j_call | v_call | d_call | cdr3_nt | cdr3_aa
. | TRBJ1-4 | TRBV7-3 | . | TGTGCCAGCAGCTTATCAGGGCAGAATGAAAAACTGTTTTTT | CASSLSGQNEKLFF
. | TRBJ2-3 | TRBV10-3 | TRBD2 | TGTGCCATCAGGGCCTTAGCGGGGGGAGATACGCAGTATTTT | CAIRALAGGDTQYF
. | TRBJ2-7 | TRBV14 | . | TGTGCCAGCAGCCCGCGCACCCAACGAGGCGGCGGGCAGTACTTC | CASSPRTQRGGGQYF
many | TRBJ2-7 | TRBV2 | TRBD2 | TGTGCCAGCAGCATCCGCGGGGGGGGTGAGCAGTACTTC | CASSIRGGGEQYF
. | TRBJ2-1 | TRBV13 | TRBD1 | TGTGCCAGCACCTACGCCCTGGGACAGGGCAGGGATGAGCAGTTCTTC | CASTYALGQGRDEQFF
. | TRBJ1-1 | TRBV25-1 | TRBD1 | TGTGCCAGCAGTGAAAATACAGGGGTGGCTGAAGCTTTCTTT | CASSENTGVAEAFF
. | TRBJ1-3 | TRBV18 | . | TGTGCCAGCTTCAGCGGACAGCGCCACTCTGGAAACACCATATATTTT | CASFSGQRHSGNTIYF
. | TRBJ1-5 | TRBV6-2/TRBV6-3 | TRBD1 | TGTGCCAGCAGTACTACAGGGGGCCATCAGCCCCAGCATTTT | CASSTTGGHQPQHF
. | TRBJ1-2 | TRBV5-8 | TRBD1 | TGTGCCAGCAGCCGAACCGACAGGGCTCATGGCTACACCTTC | CASSRTDRAHGYTF
few | TRBJ1-2 | TRBV13 | TRBD1 | TGTGCCAGCAGGGTCTTGCAGGGGGCGCGCTATGGCTACACCTTC | CASRVLQGARYGYTF
. | TRBJ1-6 | TRBV6-5 | TRBD1 | TGTGCCAGCAGTTACTCGGCGCCGACAGGGAATTCACCCCTCCACTTT | CASSYSAPTGNSPLHF